This is a list of T cell receptor beta chains from one sample in a study of regulatory T cells in long-lasting Graves disease. TCRdb used MiXCR to reprocess the multiplex PCR reads, holding one entry per CDR3 protein. The sample has 300,000 to 400,000 distinct CDR3 sequences; about 16% are singletons. The sequencing used peripheral blood mononuclear cells (PBMCs), collected at new diagnosis, from a patient treated with antithyroid drugs. These receptors were collected from a female donor with Graves disease. Both conserved end residues are part of each CDR3. Fields, in order: J gene, V gene, clone size, D gene, CDR3 DNA, CDR3 protein. A D gene is named only where the DNA matches it firmly. Expanded clones get a size class; other rows say once, few or many, or leave the size out.

TRBJ1-1 | TRBV12-3/TRBV12-4 | many | - | TGTGCCAGCAGTTTTCAGGCGAACACTGAAGCTTTCTTT | CASSFQANTEAFF
TRBJ2-1 | TRBV19 | few | - | TGTGCCAGTAGTCTATATAGGGGTGAGCAGTTCTTC | CASSLYRGEQFF
TRBJ2-5 | TRBV4-1 | - | - | TGCGCCAGCAGCCAAGTCGGGACCGAAGAGACCCAGTACTTC | CASSQVGTEETQYF
TRBJ2-7 | TRBV4-1 | few | TRBD2 | TGCGCCAGCAGCCAAGATCGGAGGACTAGCCACTCCTACGAGCAGTACTTC | CASSQDRRTSHSYEQYF
TRBJ2-2 | TRBV4-1 | - | - | TGCGCCAGCAGCCAAGTTGGGGACACCGGGGAGCTGTTTTTT | CASSQVGDTGELFF
TRBJ2-5 | TRBV5-1 | - | - | TGCGCCAGCAGCACGAGCGCTAGCGACGAAGAGACCCAGTACTTC | CASSTSASDEETQYF
TRBJ1-4 | TRBV20-1 | few | - | TGCAGTGCTAGACCGGACGCTGAAAAACTGTTTTTT | CSARPDAEKLFF
TRBJ2-1 | TRBV28 | many | TRBD1 | TGTGCCAGCAGTTTGAGGGGGCGCCCCTACAATGAGCAGTTCTTC | CASSLRGRPYNEQFF
TRBJ2-2 | TRBV11-3 | - | TRBD2 | TGTGCCAGCAGGACCCGGACTAGCGGGACCCGGGGCGGGGAGCTGTTTTTT | CASRTRTSGTRGGELFF
TRBJ2-7 | TRBV27 | - | - | TGTGCCAGCAGTCCCTGGACCATAGATACCGGTGAGCAGTACTTC | CASSPWTIDTGEQYF
TRBJ1-3 | TRBV20-1 | many | TRBD1 | TGCAGTGCTGTCAGGACAGGGAAAAACACCATATATTTT | CSAVRTGKNTIYF
TRBJ1-5 | TRBV12-5 | many | - | TGTGCTAGTGAAGTGGGGTCGGATAGCAATCAGCCCCAGCATTTT | CASEVGSDSNQPQHF
TRBJ2-7 | TRBV7-2 | - | TRBD2 | TGTGCCAGCAGCCCGTCGGGAGGGTACGAGCAGTACTTC | CASSPSGGYEQYF
TRBJ2-7 | TRBV4-1 | - | - | TGCGCCAGCAGCCCAAACAGACAGGTCTCTGGAGAGCAGTACTTC | CASSPNRQVSGEQYF
TRBJ1-5 | TRBV6-5 | many | TRBD1 | TGTGCCAGCAGTTCCCGGGACAGGGTCAGCAATCAGCCCCAGCATTTT | CASSSRDRVSNQPQHF
TRBJ2-1 | TRBV6-5 | many | TRBD2 | TGTGCCAGCAGTTGGACTAGGGGCCTTAGCTCCTACAATGAGCAGTTCTTC | CASSWTRGLSSYNEQFF
TRBJ2-2 | TRBV14 | many | TRBD2 | TGTGCCAGCAGCCAAGAATGGAGCGGGAGGGCGGACACCGGGGAGCTGTTTTTT | CASSQEWSGRADTGELFF
TRBJ2-1 | TRBV20-1 | many | - | TGCAGTGCTAAACCGGCGGGCAGCTCCTACAATGAGCAGTTCTTC | CSAKPAGSSYNEQFF
TRBJ1-4 | TRBV28 | many | - | TGTGCCAGCAGTCTACTTACCACAAGAACAACTAATGAAAAACTGTTTTTT | CASSLLTTRTTNEKLFF
TRBJ2-1 | TRBV7-9 | many | TRBD1 | TGTGCCAGCAGCCTGGGACAGGGGACCCATGAGCAGTTCTTC | CASSLGQGTHEQFF
TRBJ2-3 | TRBV9 | - | - | TGTGCCAGCAGCGTAGGCCAGGGGGAGGCAGATACGCAGTATTTT | CASSVGQGEADTQYF
TRBJ2-5 | TRBV6-2/TRBV6-3 | many | TRBD2 | TGTGCCAGCAGCTCCGTCCGACTAGCGGAACAAGAGACCCAGTACTTC | CASSSVRLAEQETQYF
TRBJ1-1 | TRBV5-4 | many | - | TGTGCCAGCAGCTTGGCCGGGGGGCCTGGCACTGAAGCTTTCTTT | CASSLAGGPGTEAFF
TRBJ2-3 | TRBV12-3/TRBV12-4 | many | - | TGTGCCAGCGCCGGGACGGGGATGGATACGCAGTATTTT | CASAGTGMDTQYF
TRBJ2-7 | TRBV3-1 | many | - | TGTGCCAGCAGCCCAAGTGGGGAGTCCCCGTCTAACGAGCAGTACTTC | CASSPSGESPSNEQYF
TRBJ1-4 | TRBV12-3/TRBV12-4 | many | - | TGTGCCAGCAGTTCGGGACAACCCATCCAAAAACTGTTTTTT | CASSSGQPIQKLFF
TRBJ2-7 | TRBV7-2 | many | TRBD1 | TGTGCCAGCAGCTTCCGGGACAGCCCTGATGTTAGGGGCTACGAGCAGTACTTC | CASSFRDSPDVRGYEQYF
TRBJ2-7 | TRBV9 | many | - | TGTGCCAGCAGCGTATCGGCGGGGAGCTCCTACGAGCAGTACTTC | CASSVSAGSSYEQYF
TRBJ2-6 | TRBV19 | - | - | TGTGCCAGTACCGGCCGGGCGAGGGCTCCGACTGGGGCCAACGTCCTGACTTTC | CASTGRARAPTGANVLTF
TRBJ2-7 | TRBV4-1 | - | TRBD2 | TGCGCCAGCAGCCAAGATGGGGCGGGAGCTGCCGAGCAGTACTTC | CASSQDGAGAAEQYF
TRBJ2-3 | TRBV12-5 | many | TRBD1 | TGTGCTAGTGGTTTGCCCCGACAGGGCGGAAGCACAGATACGCAGTATTTT | CASGLPRQGGSTDTQYF
TRBJ2-1 | TRBV7-3 | many | - | TGTGCCAGCAGCAAAGGTGGGCTGGTCAATGAGCAGTTCTTC | CASSKGGLVNEQFF
TRBJ2-1 | TRBV6-1 | many | TRBD2 | TGTGCCAGCAGTGAGGTTATCGGCGGGAGTAGGTCCTACAATGAGCAGTTCTTC | CASSEVIGGSRSYNEQFF
TRBJ2-5 | TRBV12-3/TRBV12-4 | many | - | TGTGCCAGCACCCTTGTGGGCGGGATCGAGGAGACCCAGTACTTC | CASTLVGGIEETQYF
TRBJ2-7 | TRBV5-1 | many | - | TGCGCCAGCAGTGCGACGGCCTCCTACGAGCAGTACTTC | CASSATASYEQYF
TRBJ2-7 | TRBV3-1 | - | - | TGTGCCAGCAGCCAAGAGCGCGAGCAGTACTTC | CASSQEREQYF
TRBJ1-1 | TRBV7-9 | many | - | TGTGCCAGCAGCACCCCGGGTGAAAACACTGAAGCTTTCTTT | CASSTPGENTEAFF
TRBJ1-5 | TRBV6-1 | many | - | TGTGCCAGCAGCCAGGGAAGCAATCAGCCCCAGCATTTT | CASSQGSNQPQHF
TRBJ2-7 | TRBV27 | many | TRBD1 | TGCGCCAGCAGCCCCGGGACAGGCCCTTCCTACGAGCAGTACTTC | CASSPGTGPSYEQYF
TRBJ1-5 | TRBV7-6 | many | - | TGTGCCAGCAGCATGCGAGGCCAGCCCCAGCATTTT | CASSMRGQPQHF
TRBJ1-4 | TRBV20-1 | - | TRBD1 | TGCAGTGCTAGAGGGCGGACAGGGGCTAATGAAAAACTGTTTTTT | CSARGRTGANEKLFF
TRBJ2-5 | TRBV10-1 | few | - | TGCGCCAGCAATCGAGGCGATCAAGAGACCCAGTACTTC | CASNRGDQETQYF
TRBJ2-7 | TRBV6-2/TRBV6-3 | many | TRBD1 | TGTGCCAGCAGTTCCCACTCGGGACAGGCCTCCTACGAGCAGTACTTC | CASSSHSGQASYEQYF